This T cell receptor beta chain derives from a study of T cell responses to AZD1222 COVID-19 vaccine. Broader study findings: There were mostly white British donors and more females than males, and clonal diversity was possibly underestimated.

V lost 0 bases and J 3 bases, leaving 7 bases between the germline ends. CDR3 length: 14 amino acids. Germline V CDR1 and CDR2: SGHKS, YYEKEE (reference sequence). A word on this clone: Its antigen remains unknown.

TCRdb keeps only in-frame clones here, not all; method: immunoSEQ multiplex PCR. This table holds 130,000 or so clones, over 75% found once. The V gene is TRBV5-5, the J gene TRBJ1-3; TRBD1 might be the D (5 bases). The sequencing here drew on peripheral blood, taken on day 0 of AZD1222 vaccination. This receptor was obtained from an adult in good health. The CDR3 sequence is CASSLGGFGNTIYF. CDR3 in DNA: TGTGCCAGCAGCTTGGGGGGGTTTGGAAACACCATATATTTT. The whole variable domain, remainder taken from reference TRBV5-5 and TRBJ1-3, is DAGVTQSPTHLIKTRGQQVTLRCSPISGHKSVSWYQQVLGQGPQFIFQYYEKEERGRGNFPDRFSARQFPNYSSELNVNALLLGDSALYLCASSLGGFGNTIYFGEGSWLTVV.